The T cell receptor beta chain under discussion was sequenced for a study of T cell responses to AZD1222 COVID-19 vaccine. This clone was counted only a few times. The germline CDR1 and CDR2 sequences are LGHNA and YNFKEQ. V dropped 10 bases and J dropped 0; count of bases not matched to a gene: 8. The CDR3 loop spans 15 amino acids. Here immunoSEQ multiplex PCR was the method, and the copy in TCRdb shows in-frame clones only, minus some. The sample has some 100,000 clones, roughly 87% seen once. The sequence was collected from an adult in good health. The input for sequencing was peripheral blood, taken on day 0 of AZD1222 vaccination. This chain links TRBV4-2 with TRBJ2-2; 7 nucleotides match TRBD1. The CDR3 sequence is CATRQGSTNTGELFF. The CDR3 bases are TGTGCCACCAGACAGGGCAGTACGAACACCGGGGAGCTGTTTTTT.